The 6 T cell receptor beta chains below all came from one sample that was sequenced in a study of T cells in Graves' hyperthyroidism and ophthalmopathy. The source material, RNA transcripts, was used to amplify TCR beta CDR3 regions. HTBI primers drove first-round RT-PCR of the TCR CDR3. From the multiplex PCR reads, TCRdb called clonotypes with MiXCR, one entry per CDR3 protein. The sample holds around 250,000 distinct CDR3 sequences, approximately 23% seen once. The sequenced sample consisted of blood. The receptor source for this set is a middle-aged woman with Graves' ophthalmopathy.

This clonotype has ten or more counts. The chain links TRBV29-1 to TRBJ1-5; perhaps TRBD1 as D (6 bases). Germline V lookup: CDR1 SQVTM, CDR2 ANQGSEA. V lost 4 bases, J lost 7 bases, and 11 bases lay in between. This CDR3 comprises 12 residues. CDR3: CSVAGADQPQHF. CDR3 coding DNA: TGCAGCGTTGCAGGGGCGGACCAGCCCCAGCATTTT.

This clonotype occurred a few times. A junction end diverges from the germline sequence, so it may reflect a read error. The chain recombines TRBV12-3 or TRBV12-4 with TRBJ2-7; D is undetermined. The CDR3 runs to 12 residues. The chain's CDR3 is CASTLRIYEQCF. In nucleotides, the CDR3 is TGTGCCAGCACTTTACGAATCTACGAGCAGTGCTTC.

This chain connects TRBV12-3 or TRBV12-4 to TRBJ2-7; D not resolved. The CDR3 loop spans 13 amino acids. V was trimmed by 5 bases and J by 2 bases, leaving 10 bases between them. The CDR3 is CASSTWMAYEQYF. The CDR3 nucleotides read TGTGCCAGCAGTACCTGGATGGCCTACGAGCAGTACTTC.

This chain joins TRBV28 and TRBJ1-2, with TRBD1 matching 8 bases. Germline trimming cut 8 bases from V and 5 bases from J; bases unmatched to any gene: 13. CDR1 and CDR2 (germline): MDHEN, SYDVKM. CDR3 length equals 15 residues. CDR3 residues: CASLPTGASGYGYTF. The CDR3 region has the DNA TGTGCCAGCCTCCCGACAGGGGCTTCTGGTTATGGCTACACCTTC.

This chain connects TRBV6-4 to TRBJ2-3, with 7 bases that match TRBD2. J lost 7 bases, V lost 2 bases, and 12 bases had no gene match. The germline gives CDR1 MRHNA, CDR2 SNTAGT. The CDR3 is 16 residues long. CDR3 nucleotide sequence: TGTGCCAGCAGTGACGGAGGGGAAGCCGGGACTAATACGCAGTATTTT. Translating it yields CASSDGGEAGTNTQYF.

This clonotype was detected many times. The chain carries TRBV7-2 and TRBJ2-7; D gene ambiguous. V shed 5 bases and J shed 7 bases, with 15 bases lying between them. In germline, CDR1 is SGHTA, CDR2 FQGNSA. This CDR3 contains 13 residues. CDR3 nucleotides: TGTGCCAGCAGCCCCTCTTTCGCGAGTGAGCAGTACTTC. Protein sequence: CASSPSFASEQYF. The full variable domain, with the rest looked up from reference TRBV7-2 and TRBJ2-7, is GAGVSQSPSNKVTEKGKDVELRCDPISGHTALYWYRQSLGQGLEFLIYFQGNSAPDKSGLPSDRFSAERTGGSVSTLTIQRTQQEDSAVYLCASSPSFASEQYFGPGTRLTVT.